This TCR beta chain derives from a study of T-cell memory formation after mild COVID-19. The V end was cut by 5 bases, the J end by 4 bases, with 11 bases between. This CDR3 comprises 13 residues. The germline CDR1 and CDR2 sequences are SGHAT and FQNNGV. TCRdb re-called the 5' RACE reads through MiXCR, storing one row per CDR3 protein. The table includes 300,000 to 350,000 distinct CDR3 sequences, roughly 13% detected once. The V gene is TRBV11-2, the J gene TRBJ1-1; D might be TRBD1 (6 bases). This receptor was identified in a man younger than 35 who had mild COVID-19 (a few samples of this study predate the infection). Cell type and time point are not known. Input material: PBMCs or a T cell subset sorted from them (not recorded which). CDR3 in amino acids: CASSIQGGTEAFF. The DNA for the CDR3 is TGTGCCAGCAGCATACAGGGCGGCACTGAAGCTTTCTTT.